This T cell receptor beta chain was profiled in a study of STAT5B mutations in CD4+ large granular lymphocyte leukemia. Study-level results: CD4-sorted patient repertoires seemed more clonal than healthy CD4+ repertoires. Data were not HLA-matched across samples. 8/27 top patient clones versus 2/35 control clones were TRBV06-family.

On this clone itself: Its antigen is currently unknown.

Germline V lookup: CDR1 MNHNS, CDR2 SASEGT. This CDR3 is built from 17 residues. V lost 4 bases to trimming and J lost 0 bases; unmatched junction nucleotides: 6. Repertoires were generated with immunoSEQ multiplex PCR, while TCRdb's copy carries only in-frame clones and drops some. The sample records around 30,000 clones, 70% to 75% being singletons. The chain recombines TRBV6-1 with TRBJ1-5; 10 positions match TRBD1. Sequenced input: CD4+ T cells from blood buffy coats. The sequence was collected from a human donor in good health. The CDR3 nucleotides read TGTGCCAGCAGTGTGACAGGGGGCCCTTATAGCAATCAGCCCCAGCATTTT. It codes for CASSVTGGPYSNQPQHF.